This entry lists 4 T cell receptor beta chains sequenced from one sample in a study of T cells in Graves' hyperthyroidism and ophthalmopathy. TCR beta CDR3 regions were amplified from RNA. RT-PCR in the first round (using the HTBI primer set) targeted the TCR CDR3. TCRdb re-derived calls from the multiplex PCR reads in MiXCR, one entry per CDR3 protein. The sample has 300,000 to 450,000 distinct CDR3 sequences, around 18% seen once. Sequenced material: blood. These receptor sequences come from a woman in her forties with Graves' ophthalmopathy.

This chain connects TRBV20-1 to TRBJ2-7; 7 positions agree with TRBD2. This CDR3 comprises 14 residues. Trimming removed 0 bases from V and 3 bases from J; junction bases left unmatched: 5. Per the germline V gene, CDR1 is DFQATT and CDR2 is SNEGSKA (reference sequence). CDR3 loop: CSAREASGSYEQYF. In nucleotides, the CDR3 is TGCAGTGCTAGAGAGGCTAGCGGAAGCTACGAGCAGTACTTC.

The chain links TRBV10-3 to TRBJ2-4; 8 positions agree with TRBD2. This CDR3 contains 16 residues. The germline V gene encodes CDR1 ENHRY and CDR2 SYGVKD. Trimming at V came to 2 bases and at J to 3 bases, leaving 6 bases not matched to a gene. The CDR3 nucleotides read TGTGCCATCAGTGAGACAATCGCGGGGGGCAAAAACATTCAGTACTTC. Its protein is CAISETIAGGKNIQYF.

This clonotype showed up many times. This chain joins TRBV11-2 and TRBJ2-1; D is unresolved. Trimming left V 5 bases short and J 0 bases short, with 11 bases between. This CDR3 spans 15 amino acids. Looked up from germline, CDR1 is SGHAT and CDR2 is FQNNGV. CDR3 sequence: CASSASRVSYNEQFF. The CDR3 bases are TGTGCCAGCAGCGCCTCTAGGGTCTCCTACAATGAGCAGTTCTTC.

This clonotype was detected many times. The chain links TRBV27 to TRBJ1-2, with D maybe TRBD1 (6 bases). V was cut by 0 bases and J by 2 bases, with 13 bases left in between. Germline CDR1 is MNHEY and CDR2 is SMNVEV (reference sequence). The CDR3 extends over 16 amino acids. The CDR3 region is CASSLSGGQYNYGYTF. The CDR3 nucleotides read TGTGCCAGCAGTTTATCAGGAGGACAGTACAACTATGGCTACACCTTC.